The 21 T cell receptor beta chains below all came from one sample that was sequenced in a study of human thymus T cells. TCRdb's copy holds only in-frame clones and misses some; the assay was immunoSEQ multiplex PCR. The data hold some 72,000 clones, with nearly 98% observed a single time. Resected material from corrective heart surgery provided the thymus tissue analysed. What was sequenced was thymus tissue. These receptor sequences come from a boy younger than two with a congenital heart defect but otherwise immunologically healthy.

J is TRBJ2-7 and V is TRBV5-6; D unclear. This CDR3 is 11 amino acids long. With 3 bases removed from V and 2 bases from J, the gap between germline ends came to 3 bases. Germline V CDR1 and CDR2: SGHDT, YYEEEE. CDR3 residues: CASSSPYEQYF. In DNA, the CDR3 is TGTGCCAGCAGCTCCCCCTACGAGCAGTACTTC.

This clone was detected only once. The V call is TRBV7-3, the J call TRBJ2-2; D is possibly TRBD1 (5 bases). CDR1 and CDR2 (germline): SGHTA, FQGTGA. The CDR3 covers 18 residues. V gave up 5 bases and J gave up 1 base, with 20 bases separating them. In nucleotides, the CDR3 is TGTGCCAGCAGCCAATATGCCACCCTCCAGGGGAACACCGGGGAGCTGTTTTTT. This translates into CASSQYATLQGNTGELFF.

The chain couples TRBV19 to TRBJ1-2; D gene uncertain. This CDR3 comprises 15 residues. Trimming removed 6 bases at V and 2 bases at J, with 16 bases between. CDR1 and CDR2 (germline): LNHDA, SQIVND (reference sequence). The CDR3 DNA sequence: TGTGCCAGTAGAGCCCCAGGCGGGGAGAACTATGGCTACACCTTC. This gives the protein CASRAPGGENYGYTF.

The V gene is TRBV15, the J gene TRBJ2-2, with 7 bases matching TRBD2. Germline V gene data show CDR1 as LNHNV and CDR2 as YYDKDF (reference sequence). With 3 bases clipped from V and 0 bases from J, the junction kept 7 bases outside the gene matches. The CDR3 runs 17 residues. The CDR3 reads CATSRATRGANTGELFF. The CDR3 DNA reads TGTGCCACCAGCAGGGCTACACGGGGGGCGAACACCGGGGAGCTGTTTTTT.

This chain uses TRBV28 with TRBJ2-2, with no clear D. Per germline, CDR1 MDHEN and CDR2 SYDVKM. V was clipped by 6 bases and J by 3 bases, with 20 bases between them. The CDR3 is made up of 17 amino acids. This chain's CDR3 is CASSSHSGHRDTGELFF. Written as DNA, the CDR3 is TGTGCCAGCAGCTCCCACTCCGGCCATAGGGACACCGGGGAGCTGTTTTTT.

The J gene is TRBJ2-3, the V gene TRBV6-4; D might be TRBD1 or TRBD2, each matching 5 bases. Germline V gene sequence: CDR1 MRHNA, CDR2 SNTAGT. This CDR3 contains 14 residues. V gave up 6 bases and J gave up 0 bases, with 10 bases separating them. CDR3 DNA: TGTGCCAGCAGAAAACGGGGCAGCACAGATACGCAGTATTTT. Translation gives CASRKRGSTDTQYF.

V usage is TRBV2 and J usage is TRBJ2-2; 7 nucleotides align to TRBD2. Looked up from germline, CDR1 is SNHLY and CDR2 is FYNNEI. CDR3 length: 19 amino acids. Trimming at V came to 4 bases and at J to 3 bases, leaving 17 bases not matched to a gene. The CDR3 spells CASSGELAKVLRDTGELFF. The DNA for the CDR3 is TGTGCCAGCAGTGGGGAACTAGCGAAAGTCCTCCGGGACACCGGGGAGCTGTTTTTT.

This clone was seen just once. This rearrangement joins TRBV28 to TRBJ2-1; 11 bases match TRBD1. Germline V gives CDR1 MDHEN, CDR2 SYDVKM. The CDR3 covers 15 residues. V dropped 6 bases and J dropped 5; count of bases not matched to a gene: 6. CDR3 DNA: TGTGCCAGCAGGAACGGGACAGGGGGGAACAATGAGCAGTTCTTC. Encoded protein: CASRNGTGGNNEQFF. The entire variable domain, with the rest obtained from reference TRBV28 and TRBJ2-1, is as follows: DVKVTQSSRYLVKRTGEKVFLECVQDMDHENMFWYRQDPGLGLRLIYFSYDVKMKEKGDIPEGYSVSREKKERFSLILESASTNQTSMYLCASRNGTGGNNEQFFGPGTRLTVL.

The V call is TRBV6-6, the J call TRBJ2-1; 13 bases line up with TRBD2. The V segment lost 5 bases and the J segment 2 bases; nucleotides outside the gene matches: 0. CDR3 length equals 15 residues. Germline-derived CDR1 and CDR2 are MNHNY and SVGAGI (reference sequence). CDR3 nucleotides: TGTGCCAGCAGTGGACTAGCGGGGGCCTACAATGAGCAGTTCTTC. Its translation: CASSGLAGAYNEQFF.

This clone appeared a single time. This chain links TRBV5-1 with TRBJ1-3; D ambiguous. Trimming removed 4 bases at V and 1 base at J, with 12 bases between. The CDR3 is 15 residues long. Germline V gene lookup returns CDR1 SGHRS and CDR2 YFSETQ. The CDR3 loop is CASSPGSGSGNTIYF. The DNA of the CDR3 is TGCGCCAGCAGCCCCGGGTCGGGTTCTGGAAACACCATATATTTT.

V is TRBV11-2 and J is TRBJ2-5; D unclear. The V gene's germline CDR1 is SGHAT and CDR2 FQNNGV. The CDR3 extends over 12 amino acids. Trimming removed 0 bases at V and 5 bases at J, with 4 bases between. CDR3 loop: CASSLDRETQYF. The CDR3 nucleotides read TGTGCCAGCAGCTTAGATAGGGAGACCCAGTACTTC.

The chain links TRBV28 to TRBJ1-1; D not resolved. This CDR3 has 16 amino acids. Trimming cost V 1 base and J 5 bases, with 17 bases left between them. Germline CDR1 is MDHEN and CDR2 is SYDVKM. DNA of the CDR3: TGTGCCAGCAGTTTATTGGATGTCCCCGGGGTTACTGAAGCTTTCTTT. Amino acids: CASSLLDVPGVTEAFF.

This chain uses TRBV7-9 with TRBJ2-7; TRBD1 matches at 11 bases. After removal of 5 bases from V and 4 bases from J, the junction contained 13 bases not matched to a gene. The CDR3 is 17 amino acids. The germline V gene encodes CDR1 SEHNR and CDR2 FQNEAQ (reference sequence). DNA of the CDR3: TGTGCCAGCAGCCTCATAAGGCCGGGACAGGGGGTTTACGAGCAGTACTTC. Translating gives CASSLIRPGQGVYEQYF.

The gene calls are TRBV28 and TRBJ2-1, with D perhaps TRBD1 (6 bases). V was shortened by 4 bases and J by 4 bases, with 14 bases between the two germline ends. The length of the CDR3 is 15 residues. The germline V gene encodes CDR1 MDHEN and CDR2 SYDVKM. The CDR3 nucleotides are TGTGCCAGCAGTTCGTCAGGACAGCCTTACAATGAGCAGTTCTTC. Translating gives CASSSSGQPYNEQFF.

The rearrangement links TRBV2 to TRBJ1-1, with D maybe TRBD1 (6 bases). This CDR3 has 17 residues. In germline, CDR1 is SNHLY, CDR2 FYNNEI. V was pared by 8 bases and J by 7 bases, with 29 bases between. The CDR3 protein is CASPDPPDRRKWDEAFF. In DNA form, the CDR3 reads TGTGCCAGCCCCGATCCCCCAGACAGGCGAAAGTGGGATGAAGCTTTCTTT. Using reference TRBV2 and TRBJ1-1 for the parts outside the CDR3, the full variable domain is EPEVTQTPSHQVTQMGQEVILRCVPISNHLYFYWYRQILGQKVEFLVSFYNNEISEKSEIFDDQFSVERPDGSNFTLKIRSTKLEDSAMYFCASPDPPDRRKWDEAFFGQGTRLTVV.

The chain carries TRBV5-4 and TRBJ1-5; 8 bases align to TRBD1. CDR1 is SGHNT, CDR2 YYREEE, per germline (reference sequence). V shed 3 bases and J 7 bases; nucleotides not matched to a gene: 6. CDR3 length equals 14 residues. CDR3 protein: CASSSQGAKQPQHF. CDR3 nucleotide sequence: TGTGCCAGCAGCTCCCAGGGGGCAAAGCAGCCCCAGCATTTT. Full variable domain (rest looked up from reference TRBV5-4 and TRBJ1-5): ETGVTQSPTHLIKTRGQQVTLRCSSQSGHNTVSWYQQALGQGPQFIFQYYREEENGRGNFPPRFSGLQFPNYSSELNVNALELDDSALYLCASSSQGAKQPQHFGDGTRLSIL.

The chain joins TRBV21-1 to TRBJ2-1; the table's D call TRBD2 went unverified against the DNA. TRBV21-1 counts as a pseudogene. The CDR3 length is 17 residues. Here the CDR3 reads CASSKVGLAGPNNEQFF. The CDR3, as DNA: TGTGCCAGCAGCAAAGTAGGACTAGCGGGGCCCAACAATGAGCAGTTCTTC.

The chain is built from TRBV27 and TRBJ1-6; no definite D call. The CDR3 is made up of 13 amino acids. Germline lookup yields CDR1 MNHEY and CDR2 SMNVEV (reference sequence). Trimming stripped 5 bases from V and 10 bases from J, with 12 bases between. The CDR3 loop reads CASSAESRSPLHF. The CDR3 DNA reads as TGTGCCAGCAGTGCGGAATCGAGGTCACCCCTCCACTTT.

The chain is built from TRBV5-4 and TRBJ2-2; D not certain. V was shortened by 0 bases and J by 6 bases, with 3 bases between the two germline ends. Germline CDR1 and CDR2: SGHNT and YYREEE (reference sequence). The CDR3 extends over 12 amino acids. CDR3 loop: CASSLGPGELFF. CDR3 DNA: TGTGCCAGCAGCTTGGGACCCGGGGAGCTGTTTTTT.

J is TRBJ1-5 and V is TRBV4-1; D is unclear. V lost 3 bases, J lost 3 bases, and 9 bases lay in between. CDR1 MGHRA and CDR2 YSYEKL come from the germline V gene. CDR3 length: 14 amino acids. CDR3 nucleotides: TGCGCCAGCAGCCAGGGGTGGAACAATCAGCCCCAGCATTTT. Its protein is CASSQGWNNQPQHF.

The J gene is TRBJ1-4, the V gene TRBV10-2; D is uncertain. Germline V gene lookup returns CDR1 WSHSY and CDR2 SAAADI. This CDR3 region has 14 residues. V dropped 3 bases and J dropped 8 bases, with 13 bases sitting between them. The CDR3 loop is CASSEKGPREKLFF. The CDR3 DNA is TGCGCCAGCAGTGAAAAAGGCCCCCGCGAAAAACTGTTTTTT.